This T cell receptor (beta chain) was documented in a study of shared clonotypes between healthy human individuals. Several immunoSEQ plates held equal portions of the genomic DNA taken from each subset. Sequencing used immunoSEQ multiplex PCR; TCRdb keeps in-frame clones, though not all of them. The sample has around 300,000 clones, around 86% seen once. Trimming left V 4 bases short and J 4 bases short, with 12 bases between. The CDR3 is 13 residues long. Germline CDR1 reads SGHNT; CDR2 reads YYREEE (reference sequence). The receptor was isolated from a man younger than 30 in good health. V and J are TRBV5-4 and TRBJ2-7, with D perhaps given as TRBD1 or TRBD2 (5 bases each). The sample comprised memory CD8+ T cells sorted from blood. As to subset: CD45RO+ cells pooled with CCR7-negative TemRA cells. The CDR3 bases are TGTGCCAGCAGCGGCCGGGACGGATACGAGCAGTACTTC. This gives the protein CASSGRDGYEQYF.